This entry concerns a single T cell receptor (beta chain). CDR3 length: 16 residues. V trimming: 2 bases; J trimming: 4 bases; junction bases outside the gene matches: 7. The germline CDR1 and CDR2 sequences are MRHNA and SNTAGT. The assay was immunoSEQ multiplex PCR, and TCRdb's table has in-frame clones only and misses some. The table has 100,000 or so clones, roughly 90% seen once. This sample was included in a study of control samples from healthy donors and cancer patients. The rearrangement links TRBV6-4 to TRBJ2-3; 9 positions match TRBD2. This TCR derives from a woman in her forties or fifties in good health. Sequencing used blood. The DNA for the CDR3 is TGTGCCAGCAGTGACATCGCGGGGGGGCGGCCAGATACGCAGTATTTT. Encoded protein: CASSDIAGGRPDTQYF.